Ten or more counts support the clone carrying this T cell receptor (beta chain). Its matching antigen is unknown. Germline V gene lookup returns CDR1 SGHTA and CDR2 FQGNSA. Trimming shortened V by 5 bases and J by 7 bases, and 6 bases separated the two germline ends. CDR3 length: 12 residues. Hyperthyroidism in the patients, aged 18 to 65, was newly diagnosed and under 2 months in duration. Patients showing uncontrolled infection, other autoimmune disease, pregnancy or lactation were ineligible. The entry originates in a study of T cells in Graves' hyperthyroidism and ophthalmopathy. Findings and limits, study-wide: By a 13 V-J model, ophthalmopathy was set apart from stable hyperthyroidism.

RNA transcripts yielded amplified TCR beta CDR3 regions. In the first-round RT-PCR of the TCR CDR3, the HTBI primer set was used. MiXCR, run by TCRdb on the multiplex PCR reads, gives a single entry per CDR3 protein. Of about 760,000 distinct CDR3 sequences detected, 30% to 40% appear once; the ten largest clones hold around 31%. The receptor was isolated from a middle-aged woman with Graves' hyperthyroidism. The sample taken for sequencing was blood. The genes are TRBV7-2 and TRBJ1-6, with D unresolved. The CDR3 loop is CASSGGNSPLHF. In nucleotides, the CDR3 is TGTGCCAGCAGCGGCGGGAATTCACCCCTCCACTTT.